These 25 T cell receptor beta chains originate from one sample sequenced in a study of OX40 agonist ivuxolimab in advanced cancers. Sequencing used immunoSEQ multiplex PCR; TCRdb keeps in-frame clones, though not all of them. The top ten hold 0.45% to 0.5% of the sample, which has roughly 110,000 clones, 90% seen once. The sample consisted of CD4+ or CD8+ T cells sorted from blood, taken in a trial of the OX40 agonist ivuxolimab. Receptor source: an adult with an advanced solid tumor such as melanoma, head and neck, liver or kidney cancer.

V usage is TRBV19 and J usage is TRBJ1-5, with D uncertain. The V gene lost 3 bases and the J gene lost 7 bases, with 7 bases spanning the gap. This CDR3 contains 12 residues. Germline CDR1 is LNHDA and CDR2 is SQIVND (reference sequence). CDR3 in amino acids: CASSISFQPQHF. The CDR3 region has the DNA TGTGCCAGTAGTATCAGCTTCCAGCCCCAGCATTTT.

This chain links TRBV28 with TRBJ2-2; no clear D gene. Deletions cut 1 base from V and 5 bases from J, with 5 bases between. The CDR3 is 13 residues long. Germline V gene sequence: CDR1 MDHEN, CDR2 SYDVKM. The CDR3 nucleotides are TGTGCCAGCAGTTTATTGGGGACCGGGGAGCTGTTTTTT. Its translation: CASSLLGTGELFF.

The chain is built from TRBV19 and TRBJ2-2, with 7 nucleotides matching TRBD1. The CDR3 runs 15 residues. Germline V gene lookup returns CDR1 LNHDA and CDR2 SQIVND (reference sequence). V lost 3 bases to trimming and J lost 6 bases; unmatched junction nucleotides: 7. The CDR3 nucleotides read TGTGCCAGTAGTATCCCCACAGGGGTGCCCGGGGAGCTGTTTTTT. Its protein product is CASSIPTGVPGELFF.

The J gene is TRBJ1-5, the V gene TRBV4-3, with D maybe TRBD1 (6 bases). The CDR3 spans 16 residues. Between the trimmed V and J ends, which lost 1 base and 4 bases, there was a span of 14 bases. Germline-derived CDR1 and CDR2 are LGHNA and YSLEER. DNA for the CDR3: TGCGCCAGCAGCCAAGGGGGAAGGGGGAGTAATCAGCCCCAGCATTTT. It is translated as CASSQGGRGSNQPQHF.

The chain joins TRBV27 to TRBJ2-1, with D perhaps TRBD2 (5 bases). The CDR3 spans 15 residues. CDR1 and CDR2 (germline): MNHEY, SMNVEV (reference sequence). The V and J ends lost 7 bases and 1 base respectively, with 14 bases between them. The CDR3: CASTSSGWSYNEQFF. CDR3 in DNA: TGTGCCAGCACCTCTTCGGGGTGGTCCTACAATGAGCAGTTCTTC.

V gene TRBV30 combines with J gene TRBJ2-7; D ambiguous. The V end was cut by 2 bases, the J end by 9 bases, with 14 bases between. CDR3 length: 12 amino acids. Germline values: CDR1 GTSNPN, CDR2 SVGIG (reference sequence). The CDR3 DNA follows: TGTGCCTGGAGTTCAAACTACATCGGGCAGTACTTC. Amino acids: CAWSSNYIGQYF.

The V and J genes are TRBV7-9 and TRBJ1-1, with TRBD1 identical over 8 bases. CDR3 length: 14 residues. The germline V gene encodes CDR1 SEHNR and CDR2 FQNEAQ (reference sequence). V shed 5 bases, J shed 5 bases, and the junction held 7 bases outside the gene matches. For the CDR3, the DNA is TGTGCCAGCAGCGGGCGGACAGGGTTGACTGAAGCTTTCTTT. Translation: CASSGRTGLTEAFF.

A single count supports this clone. The chain has TRBV19 and TRBJ1-5; D is possibly TRBD1 (5 bases). Germline values: CDR1 LNHDA, CDR2 SQIVND (reference sequence). This CDR3 region has 17 residues. Trimming removed 7 bases from V and 2 bases from J, with 21 bases in between. The CDR3 protein is CASKGFEGTYGNQPQHF. The DNA for the CDR3 is TGTGCCAGTAAAGGTTTCGAAGGGACGTACGGCAATCAGCCCCAGCATTTT.

V and J are TRBV7-8 and TRBJ2-2; the D gene is possibly TRBD2 (6 bases). Deletions cut 7 bases from V and 3 bases from J, with 18 bases between. CDR1 SGHVS and CDR2 FQNEAQ come from the germline V gene. This CDR3 contains 16 residues. The CDR3 region has the DNA TGTGCCAGCATCCCGCGGGGCTGGGTGGACACCGGGGAGCTGTTTTTT. Protein: CASIPRGWVDTGELFF.

This chain links TRBV5-1 with TRBJ1-1; D is uncertain. V was clipped by 2 bases and J by 1 base, with 15 bases between them. Germline-derived CDR1 and CDR2 are SGHRS and YFSETQ. The CDR3 is 16 amino acids. In DNA form, the CDR3 reads TGCGCCAGCAGCTTTAACCCAATGGAGGGGAACACTGAAGCTTTCTTT. Translating gives CASSFNPMEGNTEAFF.

This clone has just one count. The chain employs TRBV7-8 and TRBJ2-7, with D perhaps matching TRBD2 (5 bases). The germline CDR1 and CDR2 sequences are SGHVS and FQNEAQ. The CDR3 consists of 14 residues. V was clipped by 5 bases and J by 2 bases, with 13 bases between them. The CDR3 reads CASSRTSAAYEQYF. The DNA of the CDR3 is TGTGCCAGCAGCCGGACTTCCGCCGCCTACGAGCAGTACTTC.

J is TRBJ2-5 and V is TRBV19; 11 nucleotides match TRBD1. CDR3 length equals 14 residues. Germline lookup yields CDR1 LNHDA and CDR2 SQIVND (reference sequence). Unmatched junction bases numbered 3, after V lost 6 bases and J lost 3 bases. Written as DNA, the CDR3 is TGTGCCAGTAGGAGGACAGGGGGCGAAGAGACCCAGTACTTC. Its translation is CASRRTGGEETQYF.

This clone has just one count. The chain uses TRBV7-2 and TRBJ2-3; weak D call: TRBD2 (5 bases). V shed 0 bases and J shed 14 bases, with 18 bases lying between them. The CDR3 has 14 residues. Per the germline V gene, CDR1 is SGHTA and CDR2 is FQGNSA. CDR3 bases: TGTGCCAGCAGCTTAGCGGACTCAGCCCTCGAAAGGTATTTT. Translating it yields CASSLADSALERYF.

The rearrangement links TRBV5-4 to TRBJ1-6; no firm D call. Trimming took 1 base from V and 5 from J, leaving 7 bases between them. The CDR3 has 14 residues. Germline V gene sequence: CDR1 SGHNT, CDR2 YYREEE (reference sequence). The DNA for the CDR3 is TGTGCCAGCAGCTTGTGGCAGAATAATTCACCCCTCCACTTT. Translated, it gives CASSLWQNNSPLHF.

The chain employs TRBV10-3 and TRBJ2-3, with 12 bases that match TRBD2. This CDR3 has 16 amino acids. Germline V CDR1 and CDR2: ENHRY, SYGVKD. J lost 2 bases, V lost 4 bases, and 4 bases had no gene match. CDR3 in DNA: TGTGCCATCAGTGGACTAGCGGGGGACTCCACAGATACGCAGTATTTT. Translated, it gives CAISGLAGDSTDTQYF.

The chain joins TRBV10-1 to TRBJ1-1, with 7 bases that match TRBD1. The CDR3 is 13 amino acids. J lost 7 bases, V lost 3 bases, and 5 bases had no gene match. Looked up from germline, CDR1 is WNHNN and CDR2 is SYGVQD (reference sequence). The CDR3: CASSEGGADEAFF. CDR3 sequence (DNA): TGCGCCAGCAGTGAAGGGGGCGCGGATGAAGCTTTCTTT.

CDR3 region: CASSLGGPYEQYF. The CDR3 bases are TGTGCCAGCAGCTTAGGTGGACCCTACGAGCAGTACTTC. The chain recombines TRBV7-9 with TRBJ2-7; D not resolved. Germline V gene sequence: CDR1 SEHNR, CDR2 FQNEAQ (reference sequence). The V end was cut by 1 base, the J end by 2 bases, with 6 bases between. This CDR3 region has 13 residues.

V usage is TRBV19 and J usage is TRBJ1-1; TRBD1 aligns across 9 bases. The CDR3 is 14 amino acids. J was trimmed by 4 bases and V by 5 bases; bases with no gene match: 5. In germline, CDR1 is LNHDA, CDR2 SQIVND (reference sequence). The CDR3 nucleotides read TGTGCCAGTAGTGGACGACAGGGGGGCACTGAAGCTTTCTTT. As protein: CASSGRQGGTEAFF.

The CDR3 reads CASSRQGSSYEQYF. Here the CDR3 DNA reads TGTGCCAGCAGCCGACAGGGAAGCTCCTACGAGCAGTACTTC. The chain recombines TRBV5-6 with TRBJ2-7; 7 bases align to TRBD1. CDR1 and CDR2 (germline): SGHDT, YYEEEE. J was trimmed by 0 bases and V by 4 bases; bases with no gene match: 4. The CDR3 loop spans 14 amino acids.

The DNA of the CDR3 is TGTGCCAGCAGCCATGGACTAGCGGGGGAGACCCAGTACTTC. It codes for CASSHGLAGETQYF. This chain connects TRBV7-2 to TRBJ2-5; 12 bases fit TRBD2. The CDR3 totals 14 residues. The junction had 3 bases not matched to a gene; V was cut back by 5 bases and J by 5 bases. In germline, CDR1 is SGHTA, CDR2 FQGNSA.

The chain is built from TRBV30 and TRBJ2-6; either TRBD1 or TRBD2 may supply D (6 bases each). The CDR3 consists of 17 residues. The V and J ends lost 2 bases and 1 base respectively, with 15 bases between them. Germline CDR1 GTSNPN, CDR2 SVGIG (reference sequence). CDR3 in amino acids: CAWSLGGRLSGANVLTF. In nucleotides, the CDR3 is TGTGCCTGGAGTCTGGGGGGCAGGTTGTCTGGGGCCAACGTCCTGACTTTC.

The chain recombines TRBV2 with TRBJ2-7; D is possibly TRBD2 (5 bases). Germline CDR1 and CDR2: SNHLY and FYNNEI. The CDR3 has 15 amino acids. Trimming removed 6 bases from V and 0 bases from J, with 15 bases in between. CDR3 in DNA: TGTGCCAGCAGGGACCGGACTGGTCACTCCTACGAGCAGTACTTC. It specifies CASRDRTGHSYEQYF.

The chain carries TRBV6-5 and TRBJ1-6, with D hard to call. Germline V CDR1 and CDR2: MNHEY, SVGAGI. V lost 4 bases and J lost 9, with 16 bases in between. This CDR3 contains 15 residues. In DNA form, the CDR3 reads TGTGCCAGCAGTTTCGTTTCAGCCGTAGGTTCACCCCTCCACTTT. Amino acids: CASSFVSAVGSPLHF.

The chain carries TRBV6-5 and TRBJ2-7; possibly TRBD1 for D (6 bases). Germline loops: CDR1 MNHEY, CDR2 SVGAGI. Trimming left V 5 bases short and J 5 bases short, with 10 bases between. The length of the CDR3 is 12 residues. The DNA of the CDR3 is TGTGCCAGCAGTACACAGGGCGACGAGCAGTACTTC. Its translation is CASSTQGDEQYF.

The chain is built from TRBV5-4 and TRBJ1-1; 11 positions match TRBD1. The V segment lost 3 bases and the J segment 5 bases; nucleotides outside the gene matches: 6. Germline assignment: CDR1 SGHNT and CDR2 YYREEE (reference sequence). The CDR3 is made up of 15 amino acids. The CDR3, as DNA: TGTGCCAGCAGCTCCTCGGGACAGGGGGAGACTGAAGCTTTCTTT. Translating it yields CASSSSGQGETEAFF.